Presented here are 31 T cell receptor beta chains from one specimen sequenced in a study of shared clonotypes between healthy human individuals. Only in-frame clones appear in the TCRdb table, and some are missing; sequencing was by immunoSEQ multiplex PCR. The table includes about 87,000 clones, approximately 44% detected once. Sequenced input: PBMCs. The origin of the receptors is a woman between 40 and 50 years old in good health. Some clones in this sample may be carry-over from other donors' samples.

Ten or more counts support this clone. The chain links TRBV4-1 to TRBJ2-3, with a possible D match to TRBD2 (6 bases). Germline CDR1 and CDR2: MGHRA and YSYEKL. Trimming pared 6 bases from V and 5 bases from J, leaving 21 bases between. The CDR3 loop spans 16 amino acids. The CDR3 coding sequence is TGCGCCAGCAGTCTTATGTTACTAGCATTTAGAGATACGCAGTATTTT. This sequence encodes CASSLMLLAFRDTQYF.

This sequence joins TRBV10-3 and TRBJ2-3; tentatively, D is TRBD2 (5 bases). From germline, CDR1 is ENHRY and CDR2 SYGVKD. With 5 bases removed from V and 3 bases from J, the gap between germline ends came to 15 bases. The CDR3 totals 15 residues. Here the CDR3 reads CAISNLGLGTDTQYF. CDR3 bases: TGTGCCATCAGTAACCTCGGACTGGGGACAGATACGCAGTATTTT.

There are many counts of this clone. J is TRBJ2-1 and V is TRBV7-6; D not certain. Germline values: CDR1 SGHVS, CDR2 FNYEAQ. CDR3 length: 13 residues. The germline V and J ends were trimmed by 5 bases and 9 bases, with 14 bases remaining between them. CDR3 nucleotides: TGTGCCAGCAGCCAGACCTCAAGCCGTGAGCAGTTCTTC. It translates to CASSQTSSREQFF. Variable domain in full (rest from reference TRBV7-6 and TRBJ2-1): GAGVSQSPRYKVTKRGQDVALRCDPISGHVSLYWYRQALGQGPEFLTYFNYEAQQDKSGLPNDRFSAERPEGSISTLTIQRTEQRDSAMYRCASSQTSSREQFFGPGTRLTVL.

This clone was seen a handful of times. The chain recombines TRBV6-6 with TRBJ2-3; 12 bases align to TRBD2. Germline V CDR1 and CDR2: MNHNY, SVGAGI (reference sequence). CDR3 length: 13 amino acids. Trimming removed 4 bases from V and 12 bases from J; junction bases left unmatched: 5. Here the CDR3 DNA reads TGTGCCAGCAGTTCAGGACTAGCGGGAAGACAGTATTTT. Translation: CASSSGLAGRQYF.

A few counts support this clone. This chain links TRBV7-3 with TRBJ2-7, with 14 bases aligning to TRBD2. In germline, CDR1 is SGHTA, CDR2 FQGTGA. This CDR3 contains 15 residues. J gave up 7 bases and V 5 bases, and 7 bases lay outside the gene matches. The CDR3 region has the DNA TGTGCCAGCAGCCCCGGGACTAGCGGGAGTCGGGAGCAGTACTTC. Translation: CASSPGTSGSREQYF.

This clone was counted many times. The J gene is TRBJ2-2, the V gene TRBV6-4; D is perhaps TRBD2 (6 bases). The CDR3 is made up of 15 amino acids. The germline V gene has CDR1 MRHNA and CDR2 SNTAGT. V was shortened by 2 bases and J by 3 bases, with 10 bases between the two germline ends. CDR3 nucleotides: TGTGCCAGCAGTGACGGGTCGGGAGACACCGGGGAGCTGTTTTTT. As protein: CASSDGSGDTGELFF.

Regarding this clone: This clone may be a read error of a much larger clone one base away. Other DNA sequences in this specimen translate into the identical CDR3. The chain uses TRBV18 and TRBJ2-3, with a possible D match to TRBD1 (6 bases). Per germline, CDR1 KGHSH and CDR2 LQKENI. This CDR3 spans 15 amino acids. The CDR3 coding sequence is TGTGCCAGCTCACCAATGACAGGACGCACAGATACACAGTATTTT. This codes for CASSPMTGRTDTQYF. The complete variable domain, with remaining parts taken from reference TRBV18 and TRBJ2-3, reads NAGVMQNPRHLVRRRGQEARLRCSPMKGHSHVYWYRQLPEEGLKFMVYLQKENIIDESGMPKERFSAEFPKEGPSILRIQQVVRGDSAAYFCASSPMTGRTDTQYFGPGTRLTVL.

This clone appeared many times. V usage is TRBV7-2 and J usage is TRBJ2-1, with 12 bases identical to TRBD2. In germline, CDR1 is SGHTA, CDR2 FQGNSA. With 5 bases clipped from V and 3 bases from J, the junction kept 5 bases outside the gene matches. The CDR3 has 16 residues. Written as DNA, the CDR3 is TGTGCCAGCAGCCTCTCGACTAGCGGGAGCTACAATGAGCAGTTCTTC. Residues: CASSLSTSGSYNEQFF. The whole variable domain, remainder taken from reference TRBV7-2 and TRBJ2-1, is GAGVSQSPSNKVTEKGKDVELRCDPISGHTALYWYRQSLGQGLEFLIYFQGNSAPDKSGLPSDRFSAERTGGSVSTLTIQRTQQEDSAVYLCASSLSTSGSYNEQFFGPGTRLTVL.

As regards this clone: One junction end disagrees with the germline gene, perhaps due to a read error. The chain combines TRBV29-1 with TRBJ2-7; D gene ambiguous. Germline V gene sequence: CDR1 SQVTM, CDR2 ANQGSEA. This CDR3 is built from 12 residues. The CDR3 sequence: CSVAETLIEQCF. CDR3 DNA: TGCAGCGTTGCAGAGACCCTAATCGAGCAGTGCTTC.

The chain combines TRBV28 with TRBJ2-1, with D unclear. The CDR3 totals 11 residues. Germline V CDR1 and CDR2: MDHEN, SYDVKM. Trimming removed 6 bases from V and 9 bases from J, with 9 bases in between. In nucleotides, the CDR3 is TGTGCCAGCAGGGACGTTGTTGAGCAGTTCTTC. As protein: CASRDVVEQFF.

The chain carries TRBV29-1 and TRBJ1-2, with TRBD1 matching over 10 bases. Germline V gene data show CDR1 as SQVTM and CDR2 as ANQGSEA. CDR3 size: 17 residues. V lost 2 bases and J lost 0; bases outside the gene matches: 9. The CDR3 here is CSVEWLGQGIPNYGYTF. The CDR3 DNA follows: TGCAGCGTTGAATGGTTGGGACAGGGGATTCCTAACTATGGCTACACCTTC.

In this sample, this clone turned up once. The chain has TRBV4-2 and TRBJ1-3; D is unclear. The V gene lost 6 bases and the J gene lost 0 bases, with 12 bases spanning the gap. The CDR3 is made up of 15 amino acids. The V gene's germline CDR1 is LGHNA and CDR2 YNFKEQ. The CDR3 sequence is CASRNRGSSGNTIYF. In nucleotides, the CDR3 is TGTGCCAGCAGAAACCGAGGGTCCTCTGGAAACACCATATATTTT.

V is TRBV19 and J is TRBJ1-5; TRBD1 aligns across 7 bases. Looked up from germline, CDR1 is LNHDA and CDR2 is SQIVND (reference sequence). With 4 bases clipped from V and 6 bases from J, the junction kept 6 bases outside the gene matches. The CDR3 contains 14 residues. CDR3: CASSKGTAGQPQHF. DNA of the CDR3: TGTGCCAGTAGTAAGGGGACAGCGGGTCAGCCCCAGCATTTT.

The sample holds a few counts of this clone. This sequence joins TRBV9 and TRBJ2-1; tentative D call: TRBD2 (5 bases). CDR3 size: 15 residues. Deletions cut 3 bases from V and 2 bases from J, with 12 bases between. The V gene's germline CDR1 is SGDLS and CDR2 YYNGEE. The DNA of the CDR3 is TGTGCCAGCAGCGCGCGTGAGGGAACCTACAATGAGCAGTTCTTC. It is translated as CASSAREGTYNEQFF.

The rearrangement links TRBV30 to TRBJ1-5; no clear D. CDR1 GTSNPN and CDR2 SVGIG come from the germline V gene (reference sequence). CDR3 length: 13 amino acids. The ends were cut back, 2 bases at V and 1 base at J, with 6 bases in the middle. In DNA, the CDR3 is TGTGCCTGGAGTAAGAAGAGCAATCAGCCCCAGCATTTT. Its translation is CAWSKKSNQPQHF.

A remark on this clone: Given a much more abundant clone one base away, this may be a read error. V and J are TRBV25-1 and TRBJ1-1, with TRBD1 as a possible D gene (5 bases). This CDR3 has 15 amino acids. Germline values: CDR1 MGHDK, CDR2 SYGVNS. The CDR3 loop is CASSALSRQNAEAFF. The CDR3 DNA follows: TGTGCCAGCAGTGCCCTATCAAGACAGAACGCTGAAGCTTTCTTT. Supplemented by reference TRBV25-1 and TRBJ1-1, the full variable domain reads EADIYQTPRYLVIGTGKKITLECSQTMGHDKMYWYQQDPGMELHLIHYSYGVNSTEKGDLSSESTVSRIRTEHFPLTLESARPSHTSQYLCASSALSRQNAEAFFGQGTRLTVV.

A remark on this clone: A single base is all that separates this from a far larger clone, so a read error is likely. The same CDR3 can be traced to other DNA sequences in this sample. The gene calls are TRBV5-1 and TRBJ1-1; no clear D. The CDR3 has 15 amino acids. Per the germline V gene, CDR1 is SGHRS and CDR2 is YFSETQ. The CDR3 DNA follows: TGCGCCAGCAGCTTGAAGCGACAAGATAACACCGAAGCTTTCTTT. Residues: CASSLKRQDNTEAFF.

The chain recombines TRBV30 with TRBJ2-1; 7 positions match TRBD1. The germline V gene has CDR1 GTSNPN and CDR2 SVGIG (reference sequence). The CDR3 runs to 15 residues. The V segment lost 2 bases and the J segment 7 bases; nucleotides outside the gene matches: 11. The CDR3: CAWSPRGWIPNEQFF. The CDR3 region has the DNA TGTGCCTGGAGTCCCAGGGGGTGGATTCCTAATGAGCAGTTCTTC.

This clone was recorded many times. This sequence joins TRBV6-5 and TRBJ1-2; 7 bases map to TRBD1. Germline CDR1 MNHEY, CDR2 SVGAGI. The CDR3 is made up of 14 amino acids. The V gene end was trimmed by 4 bases and the J gene end by 4 bases; junction bases not matched to a gene: 6. CDR3 coding DNA: TGTGCCAGCAGTTCTATAGACAGGGCCTATGGCTACACCTTC. This encodes CASSSIDRAYGYTF.

The rearrangement links TRBV5-1 to TRBJ1-2, with 7 positions matching TRBD1. The CDR3 runs 14 residues. Per the germline V gene, CDR1 is SGHRS and CDR2 is YFSETQ. The V segment lost 0 bases and the J segment 4 bases; nucleotides outside the gene matches: 3. The CDR3 DNA follows: TGCGCCAGCAGCTTGGATTCAGGGGGCTATGGCTACACCTTC. It is translated as CASSLDSGGYGYTF.

The genes are TRBV5-1 and TRBJ2-2; D tentatively reads TRBD1 or TRBD2 (5 bases each). The CDR3 extends over 16 amino acids. Trimming left V 4 bases short and J 3 bases short, with 16 bases between. Germline V lookup: CDR1 SGHRS, CDR2 YFSETQ. CDR3 sequence (DNA): TGCGCCAGCAGCGCGATCGGGACGACCTACACCGGGGAGCTGTTTTTT. Translation gives CASSAIGTTYTGELFF.

CDR3 DNA: TGTGCCAGCAGCTGGACAGGGTACAATGAGCAGTTCTTC. Translating it yields CASSWTGYNEQFF. This chain connects TRBV5-6 to TRBJ2-1; 8 bases agree with TRBD1. This CDR3 spans 13 amino acids. The germline CDR1 and CDR2 sequences are SGHDT and YYEEEE. V lost 3 bases and J lost 4; bases outside the gene matches: 0.

A single count supports this clone. V usage is TRBV6-4 and J usage is TRBJ2-3, with 8 nucleotides matching TRBD2. J lost 2 bases, V lost 3 bases, and 10 bases had no gene match. Germline V CDR1 and CDR2: MRHNA, SNTAGT. This CDR3 is built from 17 residues. The CDR3 here is CASSESPAGDPTDTQYF. CDR3 in DNA: TGTGCCAGCAGTGAATCCCCAGCGGGGGATCCCACAGATACGCAGTATTTT.

This chain connects TRBV30 to TRBJ1-1; the D gene is possibly TRBD1 (5 bases). The germline gives CDR1 GTSNPN, CDR2 SVGIG (reference sequence). The CDR3 is 13 residues long. Trimming took 4 bases from V and 2 from J, leaving 11 bases between them. CDR3 nucleotides: TGTGCCTGGACCAGGGAGTTCAACACTGAAGCTTTCTTT. Amino acid sequence: CAWTREFNTEAFF.

J is TRBJ2-7 and V is TRBV28; maybe TRBD1 (5 bases). The CDR3 runs 16 residues. The germline V gene has CDR1 MDHEN and CDR2 SYDVKM. Between the trimmed V and J ends, which lost 6 bases and 0 bases, there was a span of 18 bases. The CDR3 bases are TGTGCCAGCAGACGAACAGGACGGAAAGGCTCCTACGAGCAGTACTTC. Translated: CASRRTGRKGSYEQYF.

The chain is built from TRBV18 and TRBJ2-7; D is unresolved. The CDR3 contains 14 residues. The germline V gene has CDR1 KGHSH and CDR2 LQKENI. Trimming removed 0 bases from V and 5 bases from J, with 11 bases in between. CDR3 DNA sequence: TGTGCCAGCTCACCACCGGCTCCCTCGGACGAGCAGTACTTC. Residues: CASSPPAPSDEQYF.

As regards this clone: With only one base between it and a far larger clone, this is likely a read error. Other DNA variants within this sample encode the same CDR3. The J gene is TRBJ1-2, the V gene TRBV30, with D unclear. The CDR3 runs to 10 residues. Per germline, CDR1 GTSNPN and CDR2 SVGIG (reference sequence). CDR3 residues: CAWNDYGYTF. CDR3 coding DNA: TGTGCTTGGAACGACTATGGCTACACCTTC.

V usage is TRBV30 and J usage is TRBJ2-1; the D is unclear. V dropped 1 base and J dropped 7 bases, with 5 bases sitting between them. Germline V gene sequence: CDR1 GTSNPN, CDR2 SVGIG (reference sequence). This CDR3 is 11 amino acids long. CDR3 loop: CAWSARNEQFF. The CDR3, as DNA: TGTGCCTGGAGTGCAAGGAATGAGCAGTTCTTC.

This clone was observed at least ten times. The rearrangement links TRBV19 to TRBJ2-2; possible D gene TRBD2, 6 bases. Germline V gene lookup returns CDR1 LNHDA and CDR2 SQIVND (reference sequence). CDR3 length: 15 amino acids. V shed 7 bases and J shed 0 bases, with 12 bases lying between them. DNA of the CDR3: TGTGCCAGTACCTATAGCGGCGCGAACACCGGGGAGCTGTTTTTT. Encoded protein: CASTYSGANTGELFF.

Here the CDR3 DNA reads TGCGCCAGCAGCCAAGTCACCGTTCGGGACAGGCGAAACACCATATATTTT. It translates to CASSQVTVRDRRNTIYF. The chain joins TRBV4-1 to TRBJ1-3; 8 nucleotides match TRBD1. Germline assignment: CDR1 MGHRA and CDR2 YSYEKL. The CDR3 totals 17 residues. Germline trimming cut 1 base from V and 5 bases from J; bases unmatched to any gene: 10.

The chain joins TRBV7-8 to TRBJ1-2, with D uncertain. Trimming cost V 3 bases and J 8 bases, with 16 bases left between them. Germline V gene data show CDR1 as SGHVS and CDR2 as FQNEAQ. The CDR3 consists of 14 residues. In DNA, the CDR3 is TGTGCCAGCAGCTTCCGGGCCCTCCGGGCCGGCTACACCTTC. Its protein product is CASSFRALRAGYTF.